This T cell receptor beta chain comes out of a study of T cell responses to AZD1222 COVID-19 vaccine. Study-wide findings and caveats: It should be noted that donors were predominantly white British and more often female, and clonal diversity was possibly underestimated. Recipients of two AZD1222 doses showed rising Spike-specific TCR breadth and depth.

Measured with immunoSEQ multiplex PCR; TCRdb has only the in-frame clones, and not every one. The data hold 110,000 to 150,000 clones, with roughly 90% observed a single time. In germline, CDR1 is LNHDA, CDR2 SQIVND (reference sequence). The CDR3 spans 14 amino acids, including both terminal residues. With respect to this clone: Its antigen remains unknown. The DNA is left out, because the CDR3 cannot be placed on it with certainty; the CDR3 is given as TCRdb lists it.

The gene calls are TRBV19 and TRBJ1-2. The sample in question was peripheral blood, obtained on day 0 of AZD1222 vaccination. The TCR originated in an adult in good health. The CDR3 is CASTSGWGFYGYTF.